This T cell receptor (beta chain) originates from a study of blood T cells in healthy people across ages (dated by TCRdb to the mid-2010s). The study in broad terms: In model experiments, template switching captured about one uniquely barcoded TCR beta cDNA molecule for every two T cells. To avoid experimental bias, donors of different ages were spread randomly across the sequencing lanes. Four age groups were formed from the donors: young (average roughly 15 years), middle-aged (just under 40), aged (roughly 56) and long-lived (less than 85). Using the same blood draw, the study looked at two additional independent replicas of 1 million unique cDNA reads for two donors, one aged 18 to 30 and the other aged 80 or older. The study measured age-related changes in TCR beta repertoire diversity using deep sequencing normalized with unique cDNA molecular identifiers.

Systemically healthy Caucasian individuals from Russia, 35 to 40 in total and aged about 6 to 100 years, were included as donors. Each donor gave 9 to 10 milliliters of peripheral blood, collected into EDTA-treated Vacutainer tubes. PBMCs were isolated by Ficoll-Paque density-gradient centrifugation, with at least 7 million obtained per sample. Total RNA was extracted from PBMCs with Trizol reagent, with at least 6 micrograms obtained per sample. The percentages of naive CD45RAhigh/CD27high T cells were determined by flow cytometry on a PBMC aliquot from every donor. The library relied on 5' RACE. The instrument given in TCRdb is Illumina HiSeq 2500. A second PCR of roughly 7 to 12 cycles was performed with a sample-barcoded 5' primer and a J-beta primer mix. A template-switch 5' adaptor carrying 12 random nucleotides introduced a unique molecular identifier onto each TCR beta cDNA molecule. Each sample yielded at least 2.5 million CDR3-containing paired-end reads. The Mint cDNA synthesis kit, primed by a TRBC-specific oligonucleotide, was used to synthesize first-strand cDNA from all RNA. After uracil-DNA glycosylase treatment, a first 18-cycle PCR used universal primers M1SS and BC2_uni_R on all cDNA. The paper's processing steps were these. For normalization, 1 million high-quality reads, each with a distinct molecular identifier, were randomly selected from each sample. Instead of being binned into consensus sequences, reads that shared molecular identifiers were thrown out. MiTCR, set to a Q25 quality threshold and the strictest error-elimination algorithm, was used for CDR3 identification, clonotype clustering and error correction. A nonparametric unseen species model with Euler transformation was used to estimate a lower bound on total TCR beta diversity. Starting from the raw public reads, TCRdb applied fastp trimming at Q25, assembled clones with MiXCR and retained in-frame beta chains. Rows with one shared CDR3 protein collapse into an entry with the most common genes and DNA. These V and J calls derive from TCRdb rather than the authors' analysis. This sample gives 1.5 million to 2 million distinct CDR3 sequences in total; roughly 50% of them show up just once. Jointly, the top ten make up approximately 2.1% of the sample.

Details on this clonotype: The antigen it recognizes is unknown. Germline is not matched at one junction end, which may reflect a read error.

Reading the germline V gene gives CDR1 SGHRS and CDR2 YFSETQ. Including cysteine and phenylalanine, the CDR3 has 17 amino acids. Left in the record is the CDR3 DNA by itself, 51 bases read in frame from the first base. The paper's findings and limits, for the study overall: As age increased, observed TCR beta diversity per million T cells dropped in a roughly linear way, and a significant reduction was already evident by age 40. There was a strong correlation between observed TCR beta diversity and the percentage of naive T cells measured by flow cytometry. Because donor CMV infection status was unknown, age-related changes in expanded clonotypes were potentially confounded. Because profiling used bulk unsorted PBMCs, naive and antigen-experienced compartments could not be compared conclusively. Compared with the aged group, the long-lived group had more naive CD4+ T cells, fewer expanded clones and increased TCR diversity, suggesting age selection. Estimates of total diversity from one million sequenced T cells were regarded as lower bounds and underestimates.

The receptor chain draws on TRBV5-1 and TRBJ2-7; possibly the D gene is TRBD2, per 6 matching bases. Sequenced: blood. The source of this sequence is a woman aged 35 to 49 in good health. The CDR3 is CAGSPTLRDSGTYEQYF. The DNA sequence is given as TGCGCCGGCAGCCCGACACTCCGGGACTCAGGTACCTACGAGCAGTACTTC.